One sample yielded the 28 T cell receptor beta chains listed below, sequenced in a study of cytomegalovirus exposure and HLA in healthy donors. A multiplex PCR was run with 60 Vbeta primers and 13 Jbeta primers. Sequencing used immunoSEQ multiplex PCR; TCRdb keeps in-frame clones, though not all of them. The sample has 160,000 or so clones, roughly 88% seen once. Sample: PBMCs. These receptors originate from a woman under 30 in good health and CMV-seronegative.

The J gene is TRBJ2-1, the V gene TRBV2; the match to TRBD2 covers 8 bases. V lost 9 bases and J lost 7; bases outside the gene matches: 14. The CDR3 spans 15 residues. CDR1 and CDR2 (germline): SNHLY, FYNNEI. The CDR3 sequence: CARGRTSSRTNEQFF. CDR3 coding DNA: TGTGCCAGAGGTAGGACTAGCTCAAGGACTAATGAGCAGTTCTTC.

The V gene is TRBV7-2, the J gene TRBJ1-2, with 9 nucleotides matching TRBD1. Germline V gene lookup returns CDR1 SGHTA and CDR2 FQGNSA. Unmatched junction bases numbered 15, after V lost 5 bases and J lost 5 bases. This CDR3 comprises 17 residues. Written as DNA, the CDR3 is TGTGCCAGCAGCCCCGGCACAGGGGGCATTGGATATTATGGCTACACCTTC. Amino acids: CASSPGTGGIGYYGYTF.

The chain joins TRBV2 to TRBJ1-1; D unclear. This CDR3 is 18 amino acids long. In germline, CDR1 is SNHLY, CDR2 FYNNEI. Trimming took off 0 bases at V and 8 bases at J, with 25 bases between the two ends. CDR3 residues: CASSEALPTARLREEAFF. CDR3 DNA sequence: TGTGCCAGCAGTGAAGCGCTTCCCACAGCCAGATTACGGGAGGAAGCTTTCTTT.

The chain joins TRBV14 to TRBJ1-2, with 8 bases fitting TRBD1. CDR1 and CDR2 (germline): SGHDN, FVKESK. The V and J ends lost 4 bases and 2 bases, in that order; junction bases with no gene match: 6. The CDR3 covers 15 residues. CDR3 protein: CASSRQGTGNYGYTF. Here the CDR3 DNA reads TGTGCCAGCAGCCGCCAGGGGACAGGCAACTATGGCTACACCTTC.

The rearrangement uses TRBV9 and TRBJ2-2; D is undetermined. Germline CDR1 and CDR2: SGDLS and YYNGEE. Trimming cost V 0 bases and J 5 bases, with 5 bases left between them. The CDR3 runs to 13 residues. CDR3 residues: CASSVGLTGELFF. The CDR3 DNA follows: TGTGCCAGCAGCGTAGGTCTGACCGGGGAGCTGTTTTTT.

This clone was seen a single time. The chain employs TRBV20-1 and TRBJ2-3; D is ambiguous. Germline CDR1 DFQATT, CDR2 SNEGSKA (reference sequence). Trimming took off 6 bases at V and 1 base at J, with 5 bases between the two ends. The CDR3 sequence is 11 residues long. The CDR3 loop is CSAPRTDTQYF. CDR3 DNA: TGCAGTGCCCCTCGCACAGATACGCAGTATTTT.

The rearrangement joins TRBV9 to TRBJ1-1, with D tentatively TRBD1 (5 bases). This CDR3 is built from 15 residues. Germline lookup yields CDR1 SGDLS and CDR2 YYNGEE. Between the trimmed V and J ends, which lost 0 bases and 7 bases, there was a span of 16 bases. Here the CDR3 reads CASSVGGLEDIEAFF. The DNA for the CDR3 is TGTGCCAGCAGCGTAGGAGGCCTTGAGGACATTGAAGCTTTCTTT.

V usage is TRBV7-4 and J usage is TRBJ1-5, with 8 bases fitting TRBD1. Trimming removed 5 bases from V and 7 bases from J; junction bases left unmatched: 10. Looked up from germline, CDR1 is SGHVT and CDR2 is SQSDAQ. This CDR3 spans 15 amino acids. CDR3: CASSRTGWGEQPQHF. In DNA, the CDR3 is TGTGCCAGCAGCCGGACAGGGTGGGGGGAACAGCCCCAGCATTTT. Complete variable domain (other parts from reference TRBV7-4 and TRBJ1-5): GAGVSQSPRYKVAKRGRDVALRCDSISGHVTLYWYRQTLGQGSEVLTYSQSDAQRDKSGRPSGRFSAERPERSVSTLKIQRTEQGDSAVYLCASSRTGWGEQPQHFGDGTRLSIL.

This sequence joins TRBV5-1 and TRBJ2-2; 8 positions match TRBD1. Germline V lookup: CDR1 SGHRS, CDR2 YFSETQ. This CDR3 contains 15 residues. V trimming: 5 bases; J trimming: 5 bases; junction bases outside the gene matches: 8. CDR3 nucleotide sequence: TGCGCCAGCAGACAAGGACAGGGCCGGACCGGGGAGCTGTTTTTT. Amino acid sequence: CASRQGQGRTGELFF.

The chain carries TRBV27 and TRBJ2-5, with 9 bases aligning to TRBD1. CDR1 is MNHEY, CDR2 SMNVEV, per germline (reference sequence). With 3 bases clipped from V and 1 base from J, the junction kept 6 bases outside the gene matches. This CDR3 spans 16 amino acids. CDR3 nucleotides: TGTGCCAGCAGTTTTCGGACAGGGGTCAGCCAAGAGACCCAGTACTTC. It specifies CASSFRTGVSQETQYF.

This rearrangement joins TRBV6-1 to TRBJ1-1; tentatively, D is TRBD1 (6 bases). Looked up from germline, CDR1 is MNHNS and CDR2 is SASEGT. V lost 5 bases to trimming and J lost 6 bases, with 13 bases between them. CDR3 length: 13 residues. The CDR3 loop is CASSLNREAEAFF. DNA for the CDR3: TGTGCCAGCAGTCTGAACAGGGAAGCTGAAGCTTTCTTT.

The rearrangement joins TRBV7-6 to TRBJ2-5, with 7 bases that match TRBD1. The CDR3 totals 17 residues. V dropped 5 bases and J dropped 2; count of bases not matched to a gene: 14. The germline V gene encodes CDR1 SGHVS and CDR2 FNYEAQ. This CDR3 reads CASSRLRLRDRQETQYF. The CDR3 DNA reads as TGTGCCAGCAGCCGCCTCAGACTCCGGGACAGACAAGAGACCCAGTACTTC.

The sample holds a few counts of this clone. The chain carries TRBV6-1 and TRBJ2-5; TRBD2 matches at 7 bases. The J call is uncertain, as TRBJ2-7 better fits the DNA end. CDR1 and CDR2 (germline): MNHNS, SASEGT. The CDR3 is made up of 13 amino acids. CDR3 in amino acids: CASGEGLTYEQYF. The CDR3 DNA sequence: TGTGCCAGCGGGGAGGGACTAACCTACGAGCAGTACTTC.

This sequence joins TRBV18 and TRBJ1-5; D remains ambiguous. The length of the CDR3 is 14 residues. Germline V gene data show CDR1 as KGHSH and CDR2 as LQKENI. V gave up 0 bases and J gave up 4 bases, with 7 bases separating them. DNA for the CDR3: TGTGCCAGCTCACCACCTAGCAGAAATCAGCCCCAGCATTTT. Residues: CASSPPSRNQPQHF.

The DNA for the CDR3 is TGCGCCAGCAGTGAGTCTAGTACGGGGGTTGGCTACACCTTC. Encoded protein: CASSESSTGVGYTF. This chain joins TRBV10-1 and TRBJ1-2; D might be TRBD1 (5 bases). The CDR3 extends over 14 amino acids. CDR1 and CDR2 (germline): WNHNN, SYGVQD (reference sequence). V lost 0 bases and J 7 bases, leaving 12 bases between the germline ends.

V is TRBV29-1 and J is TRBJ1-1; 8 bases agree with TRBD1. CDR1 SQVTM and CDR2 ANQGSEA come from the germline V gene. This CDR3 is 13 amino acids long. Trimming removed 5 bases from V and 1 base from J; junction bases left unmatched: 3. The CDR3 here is CSVRGQANTEAFF. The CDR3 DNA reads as TGCAGCGTTCGGGGACAGGCGAACACTGAAGCTTTCTTT.

CDR3 in DNA: TGTGCCACCGCACCCTTGGGGGGAGGCACTGAAGCTTTCTTT. This sequence encodes CATAPLGGGTEAFF. This chain uses TRBV6-6 with TRBJ1-1; D perhaps matches TRBD1 (5 bases). The CDR3 contains 14 residues. The V end was cut by 10 bases, the J end by 4 bases, with 19 bases between. Germline V gene sequence: CDR1 MNHNY, CDR2 SVGAGI (reference sequence).

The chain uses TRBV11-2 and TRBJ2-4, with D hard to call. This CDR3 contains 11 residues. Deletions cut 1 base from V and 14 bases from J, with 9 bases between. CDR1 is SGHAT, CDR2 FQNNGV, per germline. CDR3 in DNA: TGTGCCAGCAGCTTAGGTTCTTGTGAGTACTTC. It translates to CASSLGSCEYF. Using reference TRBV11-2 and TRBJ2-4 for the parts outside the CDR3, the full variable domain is EAGVAQSPRYKIIEKRQSVAFWCNPISGHATLYWYQQILGQGPKLLIQFQNNGVVDDSQLPKDRFSAERLKGVDSTLKIQPAKLEDSAVYLCASSLGSCEYFGAGTRLSVL.

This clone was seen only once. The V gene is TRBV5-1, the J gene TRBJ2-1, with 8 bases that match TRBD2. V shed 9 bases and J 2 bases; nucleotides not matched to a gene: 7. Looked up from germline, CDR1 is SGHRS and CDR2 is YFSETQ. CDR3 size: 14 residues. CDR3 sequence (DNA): TGCGCCACCCCGGAGCGGGGGCCCTACAATGAGCAGTTCTTC. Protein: CATPERGPYNEQFF.

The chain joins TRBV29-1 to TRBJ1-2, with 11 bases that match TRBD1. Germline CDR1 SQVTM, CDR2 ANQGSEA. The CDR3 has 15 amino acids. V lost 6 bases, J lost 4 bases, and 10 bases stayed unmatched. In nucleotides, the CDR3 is TGCAGCGTCTCAACCGGGACAGGGGGAAGCTATGGCTACACCTTC. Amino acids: CSVSTGTGGSYGYTF.

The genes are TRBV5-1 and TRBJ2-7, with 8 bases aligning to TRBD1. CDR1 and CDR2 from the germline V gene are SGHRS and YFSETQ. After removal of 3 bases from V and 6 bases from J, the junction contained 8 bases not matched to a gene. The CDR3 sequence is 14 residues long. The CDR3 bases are TGCGCCAGCAGCTCGCGGCAGGGGGCTGGCGAGCAGTACTTC. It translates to CASSSRQGAGEQYF.

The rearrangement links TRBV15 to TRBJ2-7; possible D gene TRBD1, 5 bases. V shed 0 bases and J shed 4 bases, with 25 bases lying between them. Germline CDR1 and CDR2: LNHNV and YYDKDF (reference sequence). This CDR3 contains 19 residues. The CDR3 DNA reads TGTGCCACCAGCAGAGATCTGGGTAAAATAGGACATGGTCGGTACGAGCAGTACTTC. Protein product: CATSRDLGKIGHGRYEQYF.

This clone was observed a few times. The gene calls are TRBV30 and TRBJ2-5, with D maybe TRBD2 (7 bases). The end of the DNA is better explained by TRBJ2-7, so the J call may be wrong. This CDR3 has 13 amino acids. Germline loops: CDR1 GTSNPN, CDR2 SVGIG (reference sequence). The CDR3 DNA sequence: TGTGCCTGGAGTGTACGGGGGGCCCACGAGCAGTACTTC. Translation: CAWSVRGAHEQYF.

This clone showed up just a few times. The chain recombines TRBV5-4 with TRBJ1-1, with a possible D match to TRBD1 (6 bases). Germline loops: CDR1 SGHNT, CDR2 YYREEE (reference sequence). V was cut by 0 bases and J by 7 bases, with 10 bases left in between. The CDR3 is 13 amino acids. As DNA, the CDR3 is TGTGCCAGCAGCTTGGAGGTAGGGGGTGAAGCTTTCTTT. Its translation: CASSLEVGGEAFF. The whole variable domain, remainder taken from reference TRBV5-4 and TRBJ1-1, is ETGVTQSPTHLIKTRGQQVTLRCSSQSGHNTVSWYQQALGQGPQFIFQYYREEENGRGNFPPRFSGLQFPNYSSELNVNALELDDSALYLCASSLEVGGEAFFGQGTRLTVV.

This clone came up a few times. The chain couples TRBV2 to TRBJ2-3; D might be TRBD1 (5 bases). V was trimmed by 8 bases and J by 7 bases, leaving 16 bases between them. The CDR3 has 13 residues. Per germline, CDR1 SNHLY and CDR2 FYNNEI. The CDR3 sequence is CASVPREINTQYF. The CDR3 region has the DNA TGTGCCAGCGTACCCAGGGAAATTAATACGCAGTATTTT.

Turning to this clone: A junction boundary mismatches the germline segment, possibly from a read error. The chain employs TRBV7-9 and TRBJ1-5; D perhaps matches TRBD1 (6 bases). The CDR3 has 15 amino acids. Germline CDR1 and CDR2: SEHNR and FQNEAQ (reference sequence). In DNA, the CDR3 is TGTTCCAGCAGCTTAGCTGGGGGGGCCGGTCAGCCCCAGCATTTT. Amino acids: CSSSLAGGAGQPQHF. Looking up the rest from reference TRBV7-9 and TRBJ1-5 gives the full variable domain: DTGVSQNPRHKITKRGQNVTFRCDPISEHNRLYWYRQTLGQGPEFLTYFQNEAQLEKSRLLSDRFSAERPKGSFSTLEIQRTEQGDSAMYLCSSSLAGGAGQPQHFGDGTRLSIL.

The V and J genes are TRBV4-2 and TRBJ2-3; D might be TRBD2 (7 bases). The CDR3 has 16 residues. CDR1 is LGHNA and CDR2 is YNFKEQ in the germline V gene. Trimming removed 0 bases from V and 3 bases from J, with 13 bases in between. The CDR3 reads CASSQDRRGGTDTQYF. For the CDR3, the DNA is TGTGCCAGCAGCCAAGATCGGAGGGGGGGGACAGATACGCAGTATTTT.

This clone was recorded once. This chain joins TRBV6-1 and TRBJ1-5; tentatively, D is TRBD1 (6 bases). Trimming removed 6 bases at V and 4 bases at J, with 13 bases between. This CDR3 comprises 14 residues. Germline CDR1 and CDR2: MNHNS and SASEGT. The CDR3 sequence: CASRTGQPNQPQHF. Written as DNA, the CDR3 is TGTGCCAGCAGAACGGGACAACCTAATCAGCCCCAGCATTTT.